This T cell receptor (beta chain) was obtained from a study of cytomegalovirus exposure and HLA in healthy donors. Across the study: T cells numbering around 180 million yielded more than 95 million unique TCR beta sequences in an earlier analysis.

The sample holds a few counts of this clone. What it binds is not known. Study-wide results and limits: In a later analysis, HLA-C alleles had the fewest associated TCRs, DRB1 alleles the most.

It was with 60 Vbeta and 13 Jbeta primers that the PCR ran. Sequencing used immunoSEQ multiplex PCR; TCRdb keeps in-frame clones, though not all of them. The profile shows over 75,000 clones, around 74% of them singletons. Each of the donors was a healthy bone marrow donor. V was clipped by 3 bases and J by 5 bases; unmatched bases: 2. The CDR3 contains 15 residues. Germline V gene data show CDR1 as LNHDA and CDR2 as SQIVND (reference sequence). The sequence was obtained from a middle-aged man in good health and CMV-seropositive. The sample taken for sequencing was PBMCs. The V call is TRBV19, the J call TRBJ1-6; 9 positions agree with TRBD1. This CDR3 reads CASSIRDRDNSPLHF. In nucleotides, the CDR3 is TGTGCCAGTAGTATCCGGGACAGGGATAATTCACCCCTCCACTTT.